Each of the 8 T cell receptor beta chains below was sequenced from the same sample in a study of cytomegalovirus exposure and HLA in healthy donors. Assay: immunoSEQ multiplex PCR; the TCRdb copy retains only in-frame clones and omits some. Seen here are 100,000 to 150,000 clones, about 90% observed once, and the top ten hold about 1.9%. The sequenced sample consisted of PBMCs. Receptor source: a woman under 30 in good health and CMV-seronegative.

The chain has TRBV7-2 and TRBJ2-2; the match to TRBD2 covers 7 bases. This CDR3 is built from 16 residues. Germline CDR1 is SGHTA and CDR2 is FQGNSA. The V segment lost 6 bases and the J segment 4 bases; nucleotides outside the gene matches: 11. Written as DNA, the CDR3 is TGTGCCAGCAGAAAAGCTAGCGGATGGGGCACCGGGGAGCTGTTTTTT. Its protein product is CASRKASGWGTGELFF.

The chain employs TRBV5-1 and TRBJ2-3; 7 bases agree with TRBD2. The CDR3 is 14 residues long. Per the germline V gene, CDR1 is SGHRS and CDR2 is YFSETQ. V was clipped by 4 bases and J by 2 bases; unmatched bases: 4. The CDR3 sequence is CASSPGTNTDTQYF. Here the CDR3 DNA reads TGCGCCAGCAGCCCAGGGACTAACACAGATACGCAGTATTTT.

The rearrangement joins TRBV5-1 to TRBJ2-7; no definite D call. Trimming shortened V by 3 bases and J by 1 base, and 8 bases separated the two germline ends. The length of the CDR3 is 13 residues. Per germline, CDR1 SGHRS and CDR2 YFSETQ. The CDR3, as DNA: TGCGCCAGCAGCTACAGTCTTTCCTACGAGCAGTACTTC. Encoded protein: CASSYSLSYEQYF. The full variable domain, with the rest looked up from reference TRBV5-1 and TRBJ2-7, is KAGVTQTPRYLIKTRGQQVTLSCSPISGHRSVSWYQQTPGQGLQFLFEYFSETQRNKGNFPGRFSGRQFSNSRSEMNVSTLELGDSALYLCASSYSLSYEQYFGPGTRLTVT.

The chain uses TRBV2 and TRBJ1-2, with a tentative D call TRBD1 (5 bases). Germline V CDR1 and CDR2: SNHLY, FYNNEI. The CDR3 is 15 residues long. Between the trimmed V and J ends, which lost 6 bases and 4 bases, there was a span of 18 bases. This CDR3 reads CASRHPVQEGYGYTF. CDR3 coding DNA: TGTGCCAGCAGACACCCGGTACAGGAGGGCTATGGCTACACCTTC.

The CDR3, as DNA: TGTGCCAGCAGTTTATACGGGGGCTACACCTTC. This gives the protein CASSLYGGYTF. The V and J genes are TRBV28 and TRBJ1-2; D is uncertain. CDR1 is MDHEN and CDR2 is SYDVKM in the germline V gene. This CDR3 is built from 11 residues. The V gene lost 1 base and the J gene lost 8 bases, with 5 bases spanning the gap.

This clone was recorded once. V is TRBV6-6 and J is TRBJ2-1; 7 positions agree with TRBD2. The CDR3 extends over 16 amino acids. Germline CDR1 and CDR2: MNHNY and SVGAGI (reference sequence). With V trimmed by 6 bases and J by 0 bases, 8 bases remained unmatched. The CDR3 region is CASSPERGTSYNEQFF. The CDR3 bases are TGTGCCAGCAGCCCAGAGCGGGGAACCTCCTACAATGAGCAGTTCTTC.

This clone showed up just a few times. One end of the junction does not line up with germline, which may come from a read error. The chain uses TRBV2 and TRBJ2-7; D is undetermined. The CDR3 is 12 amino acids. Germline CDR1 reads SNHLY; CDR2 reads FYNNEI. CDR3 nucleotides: TGTGCCAGCAGTAAAGCCGGCTACGAGCAGTACTTC. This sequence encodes CASSKAGYEQYF.

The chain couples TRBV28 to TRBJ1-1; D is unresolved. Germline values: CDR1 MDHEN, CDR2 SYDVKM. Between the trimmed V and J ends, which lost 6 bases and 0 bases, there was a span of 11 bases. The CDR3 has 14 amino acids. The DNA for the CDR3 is TGTGCCAGCAGCCCCACAGCCTTGAACACTGAAGCTTTCTTT. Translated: CASSPTALNTEAFF. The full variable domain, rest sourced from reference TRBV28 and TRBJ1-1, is DVKVTQSSRYLVKRTGEKVFLECVQDMDHENMFWYRQDPGLGLRLIYFSYDVKMKEKGDIPEGYSVSREKKERFSLILESASTNQTSMYLCASSPTALNTEAFFGQGTRLTVV.